The rows below give T cell receptor beta chains drawn from one sample of a study of blood T cell repertoires in COVID-19. TCRdb's copy holds only in-frame clones and misses some; the assay was immunoSEQ multiplex PCR. This sample has fewer than 150,000 clones; just under 85% occur once, and the top ten carry about 15%. The specimen sequenced was peripheral blood. The source of these receptors is a woman between 50 and 59 years old with acute or convalescent COVID-19. CDR3s include the opening cysteine and the closing phenylalanine or tryptophan. A D gene is named only where the DNA matches it firmly. Clone size is stated in some rows and not others, as once, few, many or a class when expanded.

j_call,v_call,d_call,clone_size,cdr3_nt,cdr3_aa
TRBJ1-2,TRBV5-1,.,.,TGCGCCAGCAGCTTGGATACAGGGATCTTCTATGGCTACACCTTC,CASSLDTGIFYGYTF
TRBJ2-1,TRBV28,TRBD1,.,TGTGCCAGCCTTCGCAGGGGGCTTGTCTACAATGAGCAGTTCTTC,CASLRRGLVYNEQFF
TRBJ2-4,TRBV2,TRBD1,.,TGTGCCAGCAGTGCAGGGGACAGGGTAGACATTCAGTACTTC,CASSAGDRVDIQYF
TRBJ2-7,TRBV7-2,TRBD1,.,TGTGCCAGCAGCCAAACGTACCGGGACAGTTGGGACGAGCAGTACTTC,CASSQTYRDSWDEQYF
TRBJ1-3,TRBV14,.,once,TGTGCCAGCAGCCGGAGCTCTGGAAACACCATATATTTT,CASSRSSGNTIYF
TRBJ2-7,TRBV13,.,.,TGTGCCAGCAGCTTTAGAAGCGCTTACGAGCAGTACTTC,CASSFRSAYEQYF
TRBJ1-4,TRBV5-1,.,.,TGCGCCAGCAGCGTCGGACTAGGGACGGGGGAAAAACTGTTTTTT,CASSVGLGTGEKLFF
TRBJ1-1,TRBV28,TRBD1,.,TGTGCCAGCAGCCGACAGGGGGAGGGCACTGAAGCTTTCTTT,CASSRQGEGTEAFF
TRBJ2-5,TRBV5-1,.,.,TGCGCCAGCAGCTACACGACAGGCAACCAAGAGACCCAGTACTTC,CASSYTTGNQETQYF
TRBJ1-4,TRBV5-6,.,.,TGTGCCAGCAGCTCACCCCTTACCGGGACACCGAATGAAAAACTGTTTTTT,CASSSPLTGTPNEKLFF
TRBJ2-3,TRBV5-1,.,.,TGCGCCAGCAGATATAGGACAGAGGGCACAGATACGCAGTATTTT,CASRYRTEGTDTQYF
TRBJ1-4,TRBV18,.,.,TGTGCCAGCTCACCAACCCTTGCAGGGGAAAGGGAAAAACTGTTTTTT,CASSPTLAGEREKLFF